These 12 T cell receptor beta chains were sequenced from one sample in a study of cytotoxic CD8 clonotypes in ibrutinib-treated CLL. Generated by immunoSEQ multiplex PCR, the TCRdb table keeps only in-frame clones and is missing some. This sample has roughly 160,000 clones, with about 80% found just once. Here the sequenced sample was PBMCs, taken after 12 months of ibrutinib treatment. These receptors all stem from a human donor with chronic lymphocytic leukemia.

The rearrangement joins TRBV4-3 to TRBJ2-1; 8 nucleotides align to TRBD2. Germline V gives CDR1 LGHNA, CDR2 YSLEER. V shed 2 bases and J 0 bases; nucleotides not matched to a gene: 9. There are 18 residues in the CDR3. The CDR3 region has the DNA TGCGCCAGCAGCCAATCTCTAGCGGGCCCTAGCTCCTACAATGAGCAGTTCTTC. This sequence encodes CASSQSLAGPSSYNEQFF.

V and J are TRBV9 and TRBJ2-3; TRBD2 matches 9 bases. The CDR3 consists of 14 residues. Germline CDR1 reads SGDLS; CDR2 reads YYNGEE. V lost 7 bases, J lost 5 bases, and 8 bases stayed unmatched. CDR3 residues: CASVAGEGIDTQYF. The CDR3 DNA sequence: TGTGCCAGCGTAGCGGGGGAAGGGATAGATACGCAGTATTTT.

V is TRBV28 and J is TRBJ1-1; no clear D gene. The germline V gene encodes CDR1 MDHEN and CDR2 SYDVKM. CDR3 length: 12 residues. V lost 2 bases, J lost 6 bases, and 7 bases lay in between. The CDR3 loop reads CASSLPSAEAFF. The CDR3 coding sequence is TGTGCCAGCAGTTTACCTAGCGCTGAAGCTTTCTTT. The complete variable domain, with remaining parts taken from reference TRBV28 and TRBJ1-1, reads DVKVTQSSRYLVKRTGEKVFLECVQDMDHENMFWYRQDPGLGLRLIYFSYDVKMKEKGDIPEGYSVSREKKERFSLILESASTNQTSMYLCASSLPSAEAFFGQGTRLTVV.

The chain is built from TRBV19 and TRBJ2-7, with D maybe TRBD2 (6 bases). V lost 1 base to trimming and J lost 2 bases, with 21 bases between them. The CDR3 runs 18 residues. Germline CDR1 is LNHDA and CDR2 is SQIVND (reference sequence). DNA of the CDR3: TGTGCCAGTAGTATAGGTAAAAGGGGACTTTCGGTTCCCTACGAGCAGTACTTC. This sequence encodes CASSIGKRGLSVPYEQYF.

This clone was counted between two and nine times. The J gene is TRBJ1-1, the V gene TRBV6-1; TRBD1 aligns across 7 bases. Germline V gene sequence: CDR1 MNHNS, CDR2 SASEGT. The CDR3 loop spans 15 amino acids. V was clipped by 2 bases and J by 3 bases; unmatched bases: 6. CDR3 DNA sequence: TGTGCCAGCAGTGAAATGGACAGGCCCTACACTGAAGCTTTCTTT. Protein sequence: CASSEMDRPYTEAFF.

The chain couples TRBV5-1 to TRBJ2-7; no reliable D call. CDR3 length equals 14 residues. From germline, CDR1 is SGHRS and CDR2 YFSETQ. V was trimmed by 0 bases and J by 3 bases, leaving 10 bases between them. Here the CDR3 reads CASSLERSNYEQYF. The CDR3 bases are TGCGCCAGCAGCTTGGAGCGCAGCAACTACGAGCAGTACTTC.

The chain joins TRBV18 to TRBJ1-2; 10 nucleotides line up with TRBD1. Unmatched junction bases numbered 3, after V lost 4 bases and J lost 4 bases. Germline V gene sequence: CDR1 KGHSH, CDR2 LQKENI. The CDR3 loop spans 14 amino acids. The CDR3 is CASSLTGGRYGYTF. CDR3 DNA sequence: TGTGCCAGCTCACTGACAGGGGGCCGCTATGGCTACACCTTC.

The chain carries TRBV7-3 and TRBJ1-2, with TRBD1 identical over 7 bases. Germline CDR1 reads SGHTA; CDR2 reads FQGTGA. CDR3 length equals 12 residues. V lost 4 bases to trimming and J lost 5 bases; unmatched junction nucleotides: 1. In nucleotides, the CDR3 is TGTGCCAGCAGCTCGACAGGGTATGGCTACACCTTC. Protein: CASSSTGYGYTF.

The CDR3 DNA is TGTGCCAGTAGTATATCCGACAGGGGTTCTCAGCCCCAGCATTTT. Translating gives CASSISDRGSQPQHF. The chain uses TRBV19 and TRBJ1-5; 8 bases are shared with TRBD1. This CDR3 is 15 amino acids long. Germline V gene lookup returns CDR1 LNHDA and CDR2 SQIVND (reference sequence). V lost 2 bases and J lost 6; bases outside the gene matches: 6.

This clone occurred a few times. The chain recombines TRBV5-1 with TRBJ1-2; 9 bases are a match to TRBD1. This CDR3 has 15 amino acids. After removal of 4 bases from V and 6 bases from J, the junction contained 10 bases not matched to a gene. Germline values: CDR1 SGHRS, CDR2 YFSETQ. The CDR3 coding sequence is TGCGCCAGCAGCGCGGGACAGGGCCGTATTGATGGCTACACCTTC. Protein product: CASSAGQGRIDGYTF.

The J gene is TRBJ2-7, the V gene TRBV28, with 7 nucleotides matching TRBD2. CDR1 and CDR2 from the germline V gene are MDHEN and SYDVKM. J gave up 1 base and V 7 bases, and 7 bases lay outside the gene matches. This CDR3 comprises 14 residues. The CDR3 DNA is TGTGCCAGCACGTCAGCGGGGAGTTCCTACGAGCAGTACTTC. Protein product: CASTSAGSSYEQYF.

V gene TRBV7-3 combines with J gene TRBJ2-5, with D perhaps matching TRBD2 (5 bases). The ends were cut back, 1 base at V and 5 bases at J, with 8 bases in the middle. The CDR3 sequence is 13 residues long. In germline, CDR1 is SGHTA, CDR2 FQGTGA. Here the CDR3 reads CASSLNPGETQYF. CDR3 DNA sequence: TGTGCCAGCAGCTTAAACCCGGGGGAGACCCAGTACTTC. The variable domain in full, completed from reference TRBV7-3 and TRBJ2-5, reads GAGVSQTPSNKVTEKGKYVELRCDPISGHTALYWYRQSLGQGPEFLIYFQGTGAADDSGLPNDRFFAVRPEGSVSTLKIQRTERGDSAVYLCASSLNPGETQYFGPGTRLLVL.